This T cell receptor beta chain is drawn from a study of radiation and T cells in renal cell carcinoma. The germline CDR1 and CDR2 sequences are ENHRY and SYGVKD. The CDR3 sequence is 16 residues long. V lost 3 bases and J lost 2; bases outside the gene matches: 7. Generated by immunoSEQ multiplex PCR, the TCRdb table keeps only in-frame clones and is missing some. This table holds some 100,000 clones, 65% to 85% found once. Whole-study results and caveats: No pretreatment tumor biopsies were available for baseline clonotypes.

Time point defined: baseline pretreatment blood. Treatment specified: 15 Gy SBRT to primary tumor, nephrectomy 4 weeks later. Clear cell pathology was present in this patient's renal cell carcinoma. In regard to this clone: Its antigen is not identified.

The genes are TRBV10-3 and TRBJ2-5, with TRBD1 identical over 9 bases. Sequencing used blood, obtained from a patient whose treatment included radiotherapy and nephrectomy. The sequence derives from a man aged 55 to 69 with renal cell carcinoma. CDR3 nucleotide sequence: TGTGCCATCAGTGACACAGGGGGCCCTTTACAAGAGACCCAGTACTTC. The encoded protein is CAISDTGGPLQETQYF.